This TCR beta chain was captured by sequencing in a study of blood T cells in healthy people across ages. Study conclusions and caveats: PBMCs left unsorted prevented a conclusive naive versus antigen-experienced comparison.

With a J-beta primer mix and a sample-barcoded 5' primer, a second PCR ran roughly 6 to 11 cycles. TCRdb analysed the 5' RACE reads with MiXCR anew, one entry per CDR3 protein. The repertoire holds 750,000 to 950,000 distinct CDR3 sequences, with roughly 53% as singletons. The V segment lost 4 bases and the J segment 1 base; nucleotides outside the gene matches: 6. The CDR3 has 18 residues. Germline V CDR1 and CDR2: SGHVS, FNYEAQ. In its sample, this clonotype was seen many times. Antigen specificity is unknown. The receptor's source is a man older than 75 in good health. The sample consisted of blood. V gene TRBV7-6 combines with J gene TRBJ2-1, with TRBD2 identical over 14 bases. Written as DNA, the CDR3 is TGTGCCAGCAGCTCACGACTAGCGGGAGGGCCTTCCTACAATGAGCAGTTCTTC. Its protein product is CASSSRLAGGPSYNEQFF.